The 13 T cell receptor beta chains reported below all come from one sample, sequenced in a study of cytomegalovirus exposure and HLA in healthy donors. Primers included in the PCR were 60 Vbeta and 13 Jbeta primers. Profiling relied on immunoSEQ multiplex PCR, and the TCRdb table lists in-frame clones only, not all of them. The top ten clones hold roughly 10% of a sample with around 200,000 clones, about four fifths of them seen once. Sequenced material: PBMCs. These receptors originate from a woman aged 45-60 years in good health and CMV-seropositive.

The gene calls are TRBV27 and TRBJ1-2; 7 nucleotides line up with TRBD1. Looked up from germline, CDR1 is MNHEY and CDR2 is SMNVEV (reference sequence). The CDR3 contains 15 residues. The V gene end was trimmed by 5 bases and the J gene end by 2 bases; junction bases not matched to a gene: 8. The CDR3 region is CASSRSGQTNYGYTF. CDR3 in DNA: TGTGCCAGCAGTCGATCGGGACAGACAAACTATGGCTACACCTTC.

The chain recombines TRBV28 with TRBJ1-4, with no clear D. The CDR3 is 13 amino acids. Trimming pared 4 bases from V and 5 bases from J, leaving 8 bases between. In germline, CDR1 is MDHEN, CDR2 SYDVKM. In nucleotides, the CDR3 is TGTGCCAGCAGTTCCCGGGTGAATGAAAAACTGTTTTTT. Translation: CASSSRVNEKLFF.

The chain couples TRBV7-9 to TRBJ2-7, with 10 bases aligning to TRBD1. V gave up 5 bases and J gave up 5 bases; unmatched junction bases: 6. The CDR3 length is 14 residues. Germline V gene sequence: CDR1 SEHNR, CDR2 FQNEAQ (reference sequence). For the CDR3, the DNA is TGTGCCAGCAGCCCCGGGACAGGGGTCCACGAGCAGTACTTC. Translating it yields CASSPGTGVHEQYF.

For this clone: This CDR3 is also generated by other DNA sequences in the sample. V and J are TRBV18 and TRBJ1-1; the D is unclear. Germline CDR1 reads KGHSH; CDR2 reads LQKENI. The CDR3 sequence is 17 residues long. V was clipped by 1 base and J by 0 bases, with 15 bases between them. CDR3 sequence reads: CASSPQLGDFMNTEAFF. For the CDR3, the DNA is TGTGCCAGCTCACCACAATTGGGAGACTTCATGAACACTGAAGCTTTCTTT.

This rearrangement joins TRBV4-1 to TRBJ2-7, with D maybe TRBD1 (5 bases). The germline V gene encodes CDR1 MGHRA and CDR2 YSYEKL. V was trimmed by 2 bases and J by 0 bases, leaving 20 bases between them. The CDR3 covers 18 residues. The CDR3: CASSQPGRQSIYSYEQYF. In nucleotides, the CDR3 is TGCGCCAGCAGCCAACCTGGCAGACAGTCAATTTACTCCTACGAGCAGTACTTC.

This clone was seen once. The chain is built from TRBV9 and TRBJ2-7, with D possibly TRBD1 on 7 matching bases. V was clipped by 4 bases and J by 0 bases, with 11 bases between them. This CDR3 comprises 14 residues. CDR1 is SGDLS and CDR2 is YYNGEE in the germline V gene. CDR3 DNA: TGTGCCAGCAGCCCGCAGGGGGGCTCCTACGAGCAGTACTTC. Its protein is CASSPQGGSYEQYF.

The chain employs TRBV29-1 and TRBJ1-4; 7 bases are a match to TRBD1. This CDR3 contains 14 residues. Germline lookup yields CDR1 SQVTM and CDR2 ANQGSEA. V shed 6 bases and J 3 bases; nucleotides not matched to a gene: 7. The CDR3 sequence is CSVPTQGPNEKLFF. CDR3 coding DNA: TGCAGCGTACCGACACAGGGGCCTAATGAAAAACTGTTTTTT.

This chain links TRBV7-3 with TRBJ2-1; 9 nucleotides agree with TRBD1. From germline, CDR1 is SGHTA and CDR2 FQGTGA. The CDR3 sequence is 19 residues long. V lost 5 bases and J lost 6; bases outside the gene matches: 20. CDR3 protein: CASSLHRGRGMTPFNEQFF. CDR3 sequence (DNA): TGTGCCAGCAGCCTACACAGGGGGCGCGGAATGACGCCGTTCAATGAGCAGTTCTTC.

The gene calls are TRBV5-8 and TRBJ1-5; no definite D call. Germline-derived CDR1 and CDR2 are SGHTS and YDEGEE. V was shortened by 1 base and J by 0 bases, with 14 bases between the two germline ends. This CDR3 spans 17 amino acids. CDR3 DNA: TGTGCCAGCAGCTTGTGGAAGGGAGTCTATAGCAATCAGCCCCAGCATTTT. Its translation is CASSLWKGVYSNQPQHF.

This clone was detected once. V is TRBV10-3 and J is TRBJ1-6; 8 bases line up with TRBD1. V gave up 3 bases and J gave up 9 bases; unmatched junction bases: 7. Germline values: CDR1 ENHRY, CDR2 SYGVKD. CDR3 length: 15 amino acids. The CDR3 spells CAISEPTGAGSPLHF. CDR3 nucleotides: TGTGCCATCAGTGAACCGACAGGGGCTGGTTCACCCCTCCACTTT.

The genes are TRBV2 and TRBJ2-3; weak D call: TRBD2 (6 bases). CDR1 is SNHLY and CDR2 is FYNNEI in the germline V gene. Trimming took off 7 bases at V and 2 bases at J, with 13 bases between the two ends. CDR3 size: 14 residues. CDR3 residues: CASMAGPNTDTQYF. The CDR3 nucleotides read TGTGCCAGCATGGCGGGACCGAACACAGATACGCAGTATTTT.

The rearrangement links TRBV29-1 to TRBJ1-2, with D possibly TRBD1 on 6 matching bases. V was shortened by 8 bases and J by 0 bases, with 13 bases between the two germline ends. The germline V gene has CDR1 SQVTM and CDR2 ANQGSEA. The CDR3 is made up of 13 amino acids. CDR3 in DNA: TGCAGCTACGGACAGTCAGCTAACTATGGCTACACCTTC. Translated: CSYGQSANYGYTF.

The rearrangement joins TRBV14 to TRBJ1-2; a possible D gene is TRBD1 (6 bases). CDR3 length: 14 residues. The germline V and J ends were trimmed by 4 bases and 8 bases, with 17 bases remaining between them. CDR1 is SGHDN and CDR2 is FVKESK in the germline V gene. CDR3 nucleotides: TGTGCCAGCAGCCTCGAGCAGGGGACGATCGGCTACACCTTC. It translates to CASSLEQGTIGYTF.